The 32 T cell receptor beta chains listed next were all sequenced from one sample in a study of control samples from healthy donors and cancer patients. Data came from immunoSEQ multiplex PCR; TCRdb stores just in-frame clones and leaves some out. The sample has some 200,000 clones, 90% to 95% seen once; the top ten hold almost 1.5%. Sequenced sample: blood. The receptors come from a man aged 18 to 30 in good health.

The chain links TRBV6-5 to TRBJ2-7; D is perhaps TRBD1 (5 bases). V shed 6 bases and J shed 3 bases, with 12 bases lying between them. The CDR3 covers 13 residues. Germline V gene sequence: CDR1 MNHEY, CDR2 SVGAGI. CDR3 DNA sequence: TGTGCCAGCAGCATTCTTACAGGCTACGAGCAGTACTTC. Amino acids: CASSILTGYEQYF.

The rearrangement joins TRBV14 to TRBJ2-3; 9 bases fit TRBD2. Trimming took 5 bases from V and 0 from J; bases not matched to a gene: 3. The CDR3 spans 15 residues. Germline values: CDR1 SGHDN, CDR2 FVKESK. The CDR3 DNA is TGTGCCAGCAGCTTTCTAGCGGGGAGCACAGATACGCAGTATTTT. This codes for CASSFLAGSTDTQYF.

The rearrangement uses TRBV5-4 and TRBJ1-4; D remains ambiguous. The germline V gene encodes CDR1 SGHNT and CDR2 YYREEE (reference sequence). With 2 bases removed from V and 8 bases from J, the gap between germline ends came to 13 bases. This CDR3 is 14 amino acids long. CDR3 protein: CASSFDPQEEKLFF. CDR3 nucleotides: TGTGCCAGCAGCTTCGACCCCCAAGAGGAAAAACTGTTTTTT.

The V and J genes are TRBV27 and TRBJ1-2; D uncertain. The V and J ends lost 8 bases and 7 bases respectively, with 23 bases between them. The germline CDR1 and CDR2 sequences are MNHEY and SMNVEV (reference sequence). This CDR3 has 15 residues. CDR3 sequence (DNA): TGTGCCAGCGGATTTTGGGAAAGGATGGATCGTGGCTACACCTTC. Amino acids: CASGFWERMDRGYTF.

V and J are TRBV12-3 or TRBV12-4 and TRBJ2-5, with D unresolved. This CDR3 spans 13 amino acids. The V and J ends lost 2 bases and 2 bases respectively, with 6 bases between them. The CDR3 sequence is CASSLRQQETQYF. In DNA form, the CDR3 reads TGTGCCAGCAGTTTACGGCAGCAAGAGACCCAGTACTTC.

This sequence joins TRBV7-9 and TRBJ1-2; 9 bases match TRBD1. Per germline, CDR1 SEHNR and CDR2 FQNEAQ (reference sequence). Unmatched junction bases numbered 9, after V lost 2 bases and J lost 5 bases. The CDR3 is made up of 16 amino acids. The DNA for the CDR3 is TGTGCCAGCAGCTTAATAACGGGACAGGGTTGGTATGGCTACACCTTC. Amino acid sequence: CASSLITGQGWYGYTF.

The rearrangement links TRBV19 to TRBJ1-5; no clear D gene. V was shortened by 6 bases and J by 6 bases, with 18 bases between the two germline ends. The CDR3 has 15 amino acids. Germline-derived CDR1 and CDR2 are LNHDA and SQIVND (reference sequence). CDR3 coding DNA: TGTGCCAGTAGGCATATCGGACCCTCGGGTCAGCCCCAGCATTTT. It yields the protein CASRHIGPSGQPQHF.

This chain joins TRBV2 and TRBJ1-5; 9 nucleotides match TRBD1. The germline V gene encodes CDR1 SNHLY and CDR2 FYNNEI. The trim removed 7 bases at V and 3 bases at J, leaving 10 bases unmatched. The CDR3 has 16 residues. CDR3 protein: CASMPDRGFDNQPQHF. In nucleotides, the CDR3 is TGTGCCAGCATGCCGGACAGGGGATTTGACAATCAGCCCCAGCATTTT.

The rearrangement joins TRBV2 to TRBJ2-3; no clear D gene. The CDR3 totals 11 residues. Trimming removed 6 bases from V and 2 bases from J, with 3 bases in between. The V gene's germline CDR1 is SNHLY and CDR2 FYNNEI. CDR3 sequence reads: CASRITDTQYF. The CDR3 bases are TGTGCCAGCAGAATCACAGATACGCAGTATTTT.

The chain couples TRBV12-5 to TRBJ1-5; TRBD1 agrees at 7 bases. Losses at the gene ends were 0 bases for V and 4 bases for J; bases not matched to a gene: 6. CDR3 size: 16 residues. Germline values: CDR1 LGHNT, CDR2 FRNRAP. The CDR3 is CASGLVDGRGNQPQHF. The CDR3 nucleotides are TGTGCTAGTGGTTTGGTTGACGGCAGGGGGAATCAGCCCCAGCATTTT.

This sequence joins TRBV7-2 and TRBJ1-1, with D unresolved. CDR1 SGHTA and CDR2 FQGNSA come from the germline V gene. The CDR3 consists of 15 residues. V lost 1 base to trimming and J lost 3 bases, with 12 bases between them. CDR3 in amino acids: CASSLVGQEYTEAFF. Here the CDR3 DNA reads TGTGCCAGCAGCTTAGTCGGCCAGGAATACACTGAAGCTTTCTTT.

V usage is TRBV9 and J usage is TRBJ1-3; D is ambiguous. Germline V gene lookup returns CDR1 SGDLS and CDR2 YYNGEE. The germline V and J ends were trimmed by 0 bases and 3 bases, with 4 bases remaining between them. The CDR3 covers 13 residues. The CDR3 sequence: CASSVADGNTIYF. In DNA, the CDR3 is TGTGCCAGCAGCGTAGCGGATGGAAACACCATATATTTT. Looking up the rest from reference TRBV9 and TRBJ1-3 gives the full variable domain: DSGVTQTPKHLITATGQRVTLRCSPRSGDLSVYWYQQSLDQGLQFLIQYYNGEERAKGNILERFSAQQFPDLHSELNLSSLELGDSALYFCASSVADGNTIYFGEGSWLTVV.

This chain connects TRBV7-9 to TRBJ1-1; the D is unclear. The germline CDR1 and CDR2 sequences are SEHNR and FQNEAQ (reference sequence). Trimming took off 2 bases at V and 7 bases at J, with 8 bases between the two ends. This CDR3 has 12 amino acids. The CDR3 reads CASSLTGLEAFF. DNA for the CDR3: TGTGCCAGCAGCTTAACTGGGCTTGAAGCTTTCTTT.

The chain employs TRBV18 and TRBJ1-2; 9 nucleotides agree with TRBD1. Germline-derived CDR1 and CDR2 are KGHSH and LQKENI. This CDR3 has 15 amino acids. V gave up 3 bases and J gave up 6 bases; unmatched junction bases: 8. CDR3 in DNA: TGTGCCAGCTCACCCAGTCCCGGGACAGGGAATGGCTACACCTTC. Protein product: CASSPSPGTGNGYTF.

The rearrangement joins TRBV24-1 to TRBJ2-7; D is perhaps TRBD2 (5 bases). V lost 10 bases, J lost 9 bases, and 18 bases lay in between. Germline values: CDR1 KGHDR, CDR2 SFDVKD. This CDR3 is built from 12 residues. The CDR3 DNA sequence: TGTGCCACGGGTTCGGGGAAAAGACGGCAGTACTTC. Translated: CATGSGKRRQYF.

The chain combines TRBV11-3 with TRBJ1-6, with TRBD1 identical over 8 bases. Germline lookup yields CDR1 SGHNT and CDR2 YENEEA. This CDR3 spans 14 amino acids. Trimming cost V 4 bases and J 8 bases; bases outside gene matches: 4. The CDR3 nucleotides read TGTGCCAGCAGCTCAGGGGGCAGGGATTCACCCCTCCACTTT. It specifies CASSSGGRDSPLHF. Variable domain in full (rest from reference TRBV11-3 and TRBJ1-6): EAGVVQSPRYKIIEKKQPVAFWCNPISGHNTLYWYLQNLGQGPELLIRYENEEAVDDSQLPKDRFSAERLKGVDSTLKIQPAELGDSAVYLCASSSGGRDSPLHFGNGTRLTVT.

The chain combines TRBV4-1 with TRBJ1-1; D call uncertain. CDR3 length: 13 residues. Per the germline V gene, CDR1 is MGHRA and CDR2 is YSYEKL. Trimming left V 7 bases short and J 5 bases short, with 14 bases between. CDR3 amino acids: CASTRTGRTEAFF. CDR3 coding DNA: TGCGCCAGCACCCGAACGGGTCGGACTGAAGCTTTCTTT.

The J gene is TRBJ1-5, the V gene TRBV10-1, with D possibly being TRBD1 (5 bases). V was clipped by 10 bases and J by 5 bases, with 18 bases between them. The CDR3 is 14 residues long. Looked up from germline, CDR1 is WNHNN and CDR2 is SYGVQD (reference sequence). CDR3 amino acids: CAIAPDNLDQPQHF. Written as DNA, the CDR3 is TGCGCCATTGCCCCGGACAACTTAGATCAGCCCCAGCATTTT.

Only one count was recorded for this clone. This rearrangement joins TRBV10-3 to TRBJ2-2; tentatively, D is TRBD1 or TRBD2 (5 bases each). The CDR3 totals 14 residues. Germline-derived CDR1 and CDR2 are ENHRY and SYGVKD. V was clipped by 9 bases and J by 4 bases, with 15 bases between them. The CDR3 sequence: CAIGPKRGTGELFF. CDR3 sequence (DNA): TGTGCCATTGGGCCCAAGAGGGGCACCGGGGAGCTGTTTTTT.

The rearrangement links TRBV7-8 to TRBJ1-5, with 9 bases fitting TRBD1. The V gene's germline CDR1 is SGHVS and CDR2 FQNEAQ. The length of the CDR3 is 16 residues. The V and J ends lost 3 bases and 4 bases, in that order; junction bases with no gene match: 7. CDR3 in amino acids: CASSFRDRDLNQPQHF. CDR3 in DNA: TGTGCCAGCAGCTTTAGGGACAGGGACTTGAATCAGCCCCAGCATTTT.

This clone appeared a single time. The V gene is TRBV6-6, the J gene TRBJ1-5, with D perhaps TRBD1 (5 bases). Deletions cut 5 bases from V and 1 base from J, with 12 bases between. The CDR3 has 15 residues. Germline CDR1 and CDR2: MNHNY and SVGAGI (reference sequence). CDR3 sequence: CASSTQRQSNQPQHF. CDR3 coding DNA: TGTGCCAGCAGTACTCAAAGACAGAGCAATCAGCCCCAGCATTTT.

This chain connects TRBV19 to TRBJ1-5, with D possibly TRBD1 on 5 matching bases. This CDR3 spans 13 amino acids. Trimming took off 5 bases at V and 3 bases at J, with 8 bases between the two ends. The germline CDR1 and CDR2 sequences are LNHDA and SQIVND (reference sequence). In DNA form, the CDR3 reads TGTGCCAGTAGTTTACAGGACAATCAGCCCCAGCATTTT. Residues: CASSLQDNQPQHF.

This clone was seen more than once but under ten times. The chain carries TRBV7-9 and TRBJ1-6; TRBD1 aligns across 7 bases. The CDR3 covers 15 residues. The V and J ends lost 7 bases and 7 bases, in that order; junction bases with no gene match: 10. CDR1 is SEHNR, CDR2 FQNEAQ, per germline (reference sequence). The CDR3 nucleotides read TGTGCCAGCAACCCAGGGGGGCGGAAGAATTCACCCCTCCACTTT. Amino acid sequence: CASNPGGRKNSPLHF.

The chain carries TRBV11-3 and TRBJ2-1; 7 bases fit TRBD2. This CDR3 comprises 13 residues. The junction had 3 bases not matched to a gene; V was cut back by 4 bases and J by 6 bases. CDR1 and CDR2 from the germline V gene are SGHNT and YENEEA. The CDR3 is CASSSAGPNEQFF. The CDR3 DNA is TGTGCCAGCAGCTCAGCGGGACCCAATGAGCAGTTCTTC.

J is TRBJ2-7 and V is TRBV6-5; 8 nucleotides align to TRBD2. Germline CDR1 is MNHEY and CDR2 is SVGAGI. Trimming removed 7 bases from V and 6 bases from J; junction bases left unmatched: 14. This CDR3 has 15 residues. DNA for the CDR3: TGTGCCAGCACTCCCCGGGCCGGGGGGGAGGCCGAGCAGTACTTC. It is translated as CASTPRAGGEAEQYF.

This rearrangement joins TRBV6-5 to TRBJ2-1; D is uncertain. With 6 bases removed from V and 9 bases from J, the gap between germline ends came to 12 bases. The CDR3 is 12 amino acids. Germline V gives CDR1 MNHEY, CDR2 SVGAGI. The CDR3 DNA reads TGTGCCAGCAGCCGACGGAATAGTGAGCAGTTCTTC. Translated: CASSRRNSEQFF.

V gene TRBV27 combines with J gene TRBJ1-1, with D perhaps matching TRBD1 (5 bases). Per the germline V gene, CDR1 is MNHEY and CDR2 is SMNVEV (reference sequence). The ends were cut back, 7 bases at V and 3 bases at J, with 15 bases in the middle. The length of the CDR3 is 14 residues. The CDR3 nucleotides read TGTGCCAGCAACCGAGCCTCAGGGCACACTGAAGCTTTCTTT. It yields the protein CASNRASGHTEAFF.

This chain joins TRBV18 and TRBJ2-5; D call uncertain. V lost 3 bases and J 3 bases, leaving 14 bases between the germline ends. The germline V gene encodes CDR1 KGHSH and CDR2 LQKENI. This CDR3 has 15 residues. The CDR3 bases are TGTGCCAGCTCACCGAACCAAGGGTTCGAAGAGACCCAGTACTTC. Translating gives CASSPNQGFEETQYF.

The CDR3 reads CASSVDLSWAGELFF. The CDR3 coding sequence is TGTGCCAGCAGCGTAGATCTCTCATGGGCGGGGGAGCTGTTTTTT. The chain is built from TRBV9 and TRBJ2-2; D is ambiguous. Trimming cost V 0 bases and J 8 bases, with 14 bases left between them. The CDR3 is 15 amino acids. Germline values: CDR1 SGDLS, CDR2 YYNGEE.

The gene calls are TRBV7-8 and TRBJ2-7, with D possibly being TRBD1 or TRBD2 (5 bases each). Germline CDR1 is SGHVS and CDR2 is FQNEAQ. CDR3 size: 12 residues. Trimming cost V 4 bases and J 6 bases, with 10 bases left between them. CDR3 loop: CASSSQGREQYF. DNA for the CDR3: TGTGCCAGCAGCTCGCAGGGACGCGAGCAGTACTTC.

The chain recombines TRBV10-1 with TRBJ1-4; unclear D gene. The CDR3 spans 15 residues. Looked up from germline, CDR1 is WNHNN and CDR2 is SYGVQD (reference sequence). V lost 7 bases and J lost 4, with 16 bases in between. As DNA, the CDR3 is TGCGCCAGCACTGTTCTACCGACGGTTAATGAAAAACTGTTTTTT. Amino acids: CASTVLPTVNEKLFF.

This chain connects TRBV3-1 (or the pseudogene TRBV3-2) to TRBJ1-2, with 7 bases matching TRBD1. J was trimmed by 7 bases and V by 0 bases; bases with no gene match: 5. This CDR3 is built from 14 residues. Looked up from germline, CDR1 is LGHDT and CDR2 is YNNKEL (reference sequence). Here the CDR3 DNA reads TGTGCCAGCAGCCAAGACAGGGGGTATGGTGGCTACACCTTC. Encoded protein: CASSQDRGYGGYTF.